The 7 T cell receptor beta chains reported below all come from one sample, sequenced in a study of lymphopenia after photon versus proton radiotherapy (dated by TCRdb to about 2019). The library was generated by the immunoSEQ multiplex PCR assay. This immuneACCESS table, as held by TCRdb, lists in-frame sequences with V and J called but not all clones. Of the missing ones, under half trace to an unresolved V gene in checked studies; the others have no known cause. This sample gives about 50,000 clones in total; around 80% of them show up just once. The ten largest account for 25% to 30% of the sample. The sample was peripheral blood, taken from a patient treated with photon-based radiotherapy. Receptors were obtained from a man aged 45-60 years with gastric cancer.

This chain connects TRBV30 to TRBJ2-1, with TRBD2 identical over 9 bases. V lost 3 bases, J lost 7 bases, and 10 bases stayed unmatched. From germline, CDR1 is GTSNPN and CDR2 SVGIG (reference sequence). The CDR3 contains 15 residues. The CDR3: CAWRPPWLAGNEQFF. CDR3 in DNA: TGTGCCTGGAGGCCCCCTTGGCTAGCGGGGAATGAGCAGTTCTTC.

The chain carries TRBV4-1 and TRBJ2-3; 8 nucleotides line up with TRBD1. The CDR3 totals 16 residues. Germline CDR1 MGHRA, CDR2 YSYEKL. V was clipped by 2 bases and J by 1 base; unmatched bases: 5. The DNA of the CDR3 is TGCGCCAGCAGCCAACAAGGACAGGGAGGCACAGATACGCAGTATTTT. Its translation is CASSQQGQGGTDTQYF.

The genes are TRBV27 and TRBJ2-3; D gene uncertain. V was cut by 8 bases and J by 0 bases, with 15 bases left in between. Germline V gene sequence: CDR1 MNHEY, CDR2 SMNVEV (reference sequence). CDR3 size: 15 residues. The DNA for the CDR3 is TGTGCCAGCCTCCCCGGACGGGTTAGCACAGATACGCAGTATTTT. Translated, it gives CASLPGRVSTDTQYF.

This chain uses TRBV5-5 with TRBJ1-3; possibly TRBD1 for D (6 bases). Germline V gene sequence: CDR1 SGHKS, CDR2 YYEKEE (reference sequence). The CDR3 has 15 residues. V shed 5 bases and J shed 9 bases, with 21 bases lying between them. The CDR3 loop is CASSPISGDGGTIYF. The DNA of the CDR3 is TGTGCCAGCAGTCCAATTTCAGGGGATGGGGGCACCATATATTTT.

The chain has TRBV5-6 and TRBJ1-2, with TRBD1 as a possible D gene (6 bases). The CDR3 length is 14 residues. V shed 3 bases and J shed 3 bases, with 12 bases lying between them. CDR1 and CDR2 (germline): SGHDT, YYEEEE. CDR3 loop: CASSSDRSHYGYTF. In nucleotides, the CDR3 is TGTGCCAGCAGCTCAGACAGGTCCCACTATGGCTACACCTTC. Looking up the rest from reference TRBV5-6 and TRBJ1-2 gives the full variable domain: DAGVTQSPTHLIKTRGQQVTLRCSPKSGHDTVSWYQQALGQGPQFIFQYYEEEERQRGNFPDRFSGHQFPNYSSELNVNALLLGDSALYLCASSSDRSHYGYTFGSGTRLTVV.

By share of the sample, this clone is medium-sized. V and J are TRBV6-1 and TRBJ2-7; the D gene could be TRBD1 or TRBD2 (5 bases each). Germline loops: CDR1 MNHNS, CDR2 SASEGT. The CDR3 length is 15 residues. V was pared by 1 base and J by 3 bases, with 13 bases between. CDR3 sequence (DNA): TGTGCCAGCAGTGAAGTGCGAGGGGCGGGCTACGAGCAGTACTTC. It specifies CASSEVRGAGYEQYF.

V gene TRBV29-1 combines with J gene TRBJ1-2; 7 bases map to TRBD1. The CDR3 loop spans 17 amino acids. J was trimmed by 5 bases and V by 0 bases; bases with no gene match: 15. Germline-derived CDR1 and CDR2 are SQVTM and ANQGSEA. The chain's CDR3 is CSVEDLGRGYSGYGYTF. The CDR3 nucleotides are TGCAGCGTTGAAGATCTCGGCAGGGGGTACTCGGGGTATGGCTACACCTTC.